This T cell receptor beta chain was documented in a study of shared clonotypes between healthy human individuals. Study-wide results and limits: Memory subsets generally showed smaller estimated richness than naive subsets did.

The method was immunoSEQ multiplex PCR; TCRdb's version includes in-frame clones alone and lacks a portion of them. The sample holds 2,100,000 or so clones, more than 90% seen once. Regarding this clone: Its target is not known.

This CDR3 spans 14 amino acids. Trimming removed 4 bases from V and 10 bases from J; junction bases left unmatched: 12. CDR1 is SQVTM, CDR2 ANQGSEA, per germline. The genes are TRBV29-1 and TRBJ1-4; 7 bases are a match to TRBD1. The receptor's source is a man between 18 and 35 years old in good health. Sequencing was carried out using naive CD4+ T cells sorted from blood. Described subset: CD45RA+ positively selected. CDR3 nucleotides: TGCAGCGTTGGAGCAGGGACAGACTTGGCAAAACTGTTTTTT. Protein sequence: CSVGAGTDLAKLFF.